The sequence of this T cell receptor (beta chain) was determined in a study of cytomegalovirus exposure and HLA in healthy donors. Study outcomes and limitations: Some V segments, TRBV6-2 and TRBV6-3 among them, were indistinguishable and were therefore excluded. Highly shared sequence variants in one cluster were likely a sequencing artifact. Most TCR sequences were seen very rarely across donors, but some public TCRs occurred in many.

Trimming left V 2 bases short and J 0 bases short, with 8 bases between. Germline V lookup: CDR1 SGHTA, CDR2 FQGNSA. The CDR3 totals 14 residues. In the PCR, 60 Vbeta and 13 Jbeta primers were used. Sequencing used immunoSEQ multiplex PCR; TCRdb keeps in-frame clones, though not all of them. Recorded here are 200,000 to 250,000 clones; the top ten clones represent over 0.95%. As regards this clone: Its antigen is currently unknown.

The receptor was derived from a girl aged 2 to 10 in good health and CMV-seropositive. The V gene is TRBV7-2, the J gene TRBJ2-7; D call uncertain. The sequencing input was PBMCs. CDR3 residues: CASSLTPNSYEQYF. In nucleotides, the CDR3 is TGTGCCAGCAGCTTAACCCCTAACTCCTACGAGCAGTACTTC.